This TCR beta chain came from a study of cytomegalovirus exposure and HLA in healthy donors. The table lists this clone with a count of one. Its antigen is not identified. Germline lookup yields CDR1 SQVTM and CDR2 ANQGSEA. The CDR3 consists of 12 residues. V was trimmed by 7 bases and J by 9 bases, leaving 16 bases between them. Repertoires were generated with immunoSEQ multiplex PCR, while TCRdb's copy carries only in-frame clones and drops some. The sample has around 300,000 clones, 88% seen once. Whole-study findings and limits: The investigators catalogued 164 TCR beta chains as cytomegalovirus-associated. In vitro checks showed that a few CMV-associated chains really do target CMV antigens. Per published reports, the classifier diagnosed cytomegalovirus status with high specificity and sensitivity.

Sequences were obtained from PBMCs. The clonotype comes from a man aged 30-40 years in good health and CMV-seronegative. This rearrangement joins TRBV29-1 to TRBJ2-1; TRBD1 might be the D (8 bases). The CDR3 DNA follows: TGCAGCGGGGGGGGGACAGGTCCTGAGCAGTTCTTC. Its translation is CSGGGTGPEQFF.